Listed here are 30 T cell receptor beta chains from one sample, sequenced in a study of glioma-infiltrating T cells. Using RNA template, CDR3s of TCR alpha and beta were amplified with iRepertoire arm-PCR. TCRdb passed the multiplex PCR reads through MiXCR, listing each CDR3 protein once. The table has under 200,000 distinct CDR3 sequences, 43% seen once. Sequenced: glioma tissue, nonneoplastic brain tissue, or PBMCs (not recorded which). The receptor set was obtained from a human donor with low-grade glioma or glioblastoma, undergoing nonglioma brain surgery, or in good health (not recorded which).

The chain has TRBV12-3 or TRBV12-4 and TRBJ1-5; 7 bases are a match to TRBD1. This CDR3 spans 12 amino acids. With V trimmed by 5 bases and J by 9 bases, 4 bases remained unmatched. CDR3 coding DNA: TGTGCCAGCAGTCCAGGGGGTCGGCCCCAGCATTTT. This encodes CASSPGGRPQHF.

As for this clonotype: Just one base apart from a much larger clone, this may be a read error. The chain joins TRBV12-3 or TRBV12-4 to TRBJ2-5; 7 positions agree with TRBD2. This CDR3 region has 15 residues. The ends lost 3 bases at V and 0 bases at J; junction bases unmatched: 4. The CDR3 loop is CASSFAAGYQETQYF. In DNA form, the CDR3 reads TGTGCCAGCAGTTTTGCAGCGGGATACCAAGAGACCCAGTACTTC.

To note about this clonotype: A much larger clone differs by one base, so this may be a read error. J is TRBJ2-7 and V is TRBV19; D assignment may be TRBD1 or TRBD2 (5 bases each). The CDR3 has 15 residues. The germline gives CDR1 LNHDA, CDR2 SQIVND (reference sequence). The chain's CDR3 is CASSDPGTVIYEKYF. The CDR3 DNA reads TGTGCCAGTAGTGATCCCGGGACGGTGATCTACGAGAAGTACTTC.

The J gene is TRBJ2-3, the V gene TRBV2; D is uncertain. Trimming took off 7 bases at V and 2 bases at J, with 13 bases between the two ends. The germline CDR1 and CDR2 sequences are SNHLY and FYNNEI. There are 14 residues in the CDR3. Written as DNA, the CDR3 is TGTGCCAGCAAGGCTAGATATAACACAGATACGCAGTATTTT. Translated: CASKARYNTDTQYF.

The chain combines TRBV20-1 with TRBJ2-7; 7 nucleotides agree with TRBD2. V gave up 4 bases and J gave up 4 bases; unmatched junction bases: 7. Per germline, CDR1 DFQATT and CDR2 SNEGSKA (reference sequence). The CDR3 length is 13 residues. The CDR3 is CSATLAGLYEQYF. As DNA, the CDR3 is TGCAGTGCTACCTTAGCGGGTCTTTACGAGCAGTACTTC.

For this clonotype: A read error may be the cause here, since a much bigger clone is one base away. J is TRBJ2-1 and V is TRBV24-1, with unresolved D. Germline V gene data show CDR1 as KGHDR and CDR2 as SFDVKD. The CDR3 is 15 residues long. CDR3 nucleotides: TGTGCCACCAGTGACCCTAGGACGGCTTACAATGAGCAGCTCTTC. This encodes CATSDPRTAYNEQLF.

This chain links TRBV3-1 with TRBJ1-1; D uncertain. Germline CDR1 and CDR2: LGHDT and YNNKEL (reference sequence). The CDR3 covers 14 residues. V lost 4 bases and J lost 5, with 14 bases in between. CDR3 loop: CASSRSKGRTEAFF. CDR3 nucleotides: TGTGCCAGCAGCCGGTCGAAGGGAAGGACTGAAGCTTTCTTT. The complete variable domain, with remaining parts taken from reference TRBV3-1 and TRBJ1-1, reads DTAVSQTPKYLVTQMGNDKSIKCEQNLGHDTMYWYKQDSKKFLKIMFSYNNKELIINETVPNRFSPKSPDKAHLNLHINSLELGDSAVYFCASSRSKGRTEAFFGQGTRLTVV.

Comments on this clonotype: It may be a read error: a sequence one base away is much more abundant. V and J are TRBV2 and TRBJ2-1; D might be TRBD1 (5 bases). CDR1 is SNHLY, CDR2 FYNNEI, per germline. The CDR3 sequence is 12 residues long. The CDR3, as DNA: TGTGCCAGTGAGAAGGTAGGGGATGAGCAGTCCTTC. Protein: CASEKVGDEQSF.

As concerns this clonotype: This clone may be a read error of a much larger clone one base away. The CDR3 loop is CSAPGTSIYEKFF. The CDR3 DNA is TGCAGTGCTCCCGGGACTAGTATCTATGAGAAGTTCTTC. This sequence joins TRBV20-1 and TRBJ2-1; 8 bases line up with TRBD2. Germline V gene sequence: CDR1 DFQATT, CDR2 SNEGSKA (reference sequence). The CDR3 sequence is 13 residues long.

This clonotype appeared a few times. J is TRBJ2-1 and V is TRBV2; TRBD1 aligns across 7 bases. The CDR3 is 14 residues long. V gave up 8 bases and J gave up 4 bases; unmatched junction bases: 8. Germline V lookup: CDR1 SNHLY, CDR2 FYNNEI. This CDR3 is CASAEGQTYNEQFF. In DNA form, the CDR3 reads TGTGCCAGCGCTGAGGGACAGACATACAATGAGCAGTTCTTC.

V is TRBV7-9 and J is TRBJ2-7, with 7 nucleotides matching TRBD1. CDR1 and CDR2 from the germline V gene are SEHNR and FQNEAQ (reference sequence). The CDR3 spans 15 residues. V was clipped by 5 bases and J by 1 base; unmatched bases: 8. The CDR3 region has the DNA TGTGCCAGCAGCCCCCGGGACAGAGCTTCCTACGAGCAGTACTTC. Protein product: CASSPRDRASYEQYF. The full variable domain, rest sourced from reference TRBV7-9 and TRBJ2-7, is DTGVSQNPRHKITKRGQNVTFRCDPISEHNRLYWYRQTLGQGPEFLTYFQNEAQLEKSRLLSDRFSAERPKGSFSTLEIQRTEQGDSAMYLCASSPRDRASYEQYFGPGTRLTVT.

As regards this clonotype: A junction end diverges from the germline sequence, so it may reflect a read error. This rearrangement joins TRBV27 to TRBJ2-7; 10 bases match TRBD2. Germline lookup yields CDR1 MNHEY and CDR2 SMNVEV (reference sequence). This CDR3 contains 17 residues. The CDR3 is CASSSPPSSGRAGEQNF. CDR3 DNA: TGTGCCAGCAGTTCACCGCCCTCCAGCGGGAGGGCCGGGGAGCAGAACTTC.

This clonotype has only a few counts. The chain is built from TRBV19 and TRBJ2-1; D may be TRBD2 (6 bases). The CDR3 sequence is 15 residues long. V shed 3 bases and J shed 5 bases, with 14 bases lying between them. The germline CDR1 and CDR2 sequences are LNHDA and SQIVND (reference sequence). CDR3 residues: CASSIGGLSNNEQFF. CDR3 DNA: TGTGCCAGTAGTATTGGGGGGTTATCCAACAATGAGCAGTTCTTC.

This clonotype was recorded at least ten times. The chain recombines TRBV6-1 with TRBJ2-3; no clear D. The V gene's germline CDR1 is MNHNS and CDR2 SASEGT. V lost 6 bases and J 6 bases, leaving 7 bases between the germline ends. This CDR3 region has 11 residues. Here the CDR3 reads CASSAKDTQYF. DNA for the CDR3: TGTGCCAGCAGCGCTAAGGATACGCAGTATTTT.

In regard to this clonotype: A much larger clone is a single base away; this may be a read error. The chain uses TRBV20-1 and TRBJ2-7, with D tentatively TRBD2 (6 bases). Germline loops: CDR1 DFQATT, CDR2 SNEGSKA (reference sequence). V shed 7 bases and J shed 3 bases, with 19 bases lying between them. This CDR3 has 14 amino acids. CDR3 protein: CSEDRDGSFYEQYF. In nucleotides, the CDR3 is TGCAGTGAAGATCGCGACGGGAGTTTCTACGAGCAGTACTTC.

The chain has TRBV7-2 and TRBJ2-7; 7 positions agree with TRBD2. Germline CDR1 SGHTA, CDR2 FQGNSA. The CDR3 runs to 16 residues. Unmatched junction bases numbered 8, after V lost 3 bases and J lost 0 bases. CDR3 coding DNA: TGTGCCAGCAGCTTCCCCGAGCGGGGAAGCTCCTACGAGCAGTACTTC. Translated: CASSFPERGSSYEQYF.

The CDR3 spells CAWTSGNYEQYF. As DNA, the CDR3 is TGTGCCTGGACTAGCGGAAACTACGAGCAGTACTTC. The V and J genes are TRBV30 and TRBJ2-7; 7 positions match TRBD2. This CDR3 has 12 amino acids. Germline lookup yields CDR1 GTSNPN and CDR2 SVGIG (reference sequence). The junction had 3 bases not matched to a gene; V was cut back by 4 bases and J by 3 bases.

The V call is TRBV27, the J call TRBJ2-7; 7 nucleotides line up with TRBD1. V shed 9 bases, J shed 2 bases, and the junction held 4 bases outside the gene matches. Germline assignment: CDR1 MNHEY and CDR2 SMNVEV (reference sequence). This CDR3 comprises 12 residues. CDR3 sequence: CARGTGAYEQYF. In DNA, the CDR3 is TGTGCCAGAGGAACAGGGGCCTACGAGCAGTACTTC.

At least ten counts were recorded for this clonotype. The chain is built from TRBV19 and TRBJ2-3, with 12 bases lining up with TRBD2. The junction had 8 bases not matched to a gene; V was cut back by 10 bases and J by 3 bases. The length of the CDR3 is 15 residues. Germline assignment: CDR1 LNHDA and CDR2 SQIVND (reference sequence). The chain's CDR3 is CATSPTSGSTDTQYF. The CDR3, as DNA: TGTGCCACTTCTCCGACTAGCGGGAGTACAGATACGCAGTATTTT.

Note on this clonotype: It may be a read error: a sequence one base away is much more abundant. The chain is built from TRBV28 and TRBJ2-7; 8 bases map to TRBD1. This CDR3 contains 16 residues. The germline V gene encodes CDR1 MDHEN and CDR2 SYDVKM. Germline trimming cut 5 bases from V and 1 base from J; bases unmatched to any gene: 10. CDR3 protein: CASSRLWTGLSYEQYF. The DNA for the CDR3 is TGTGCCAGCAGTCGCCTCTGGACAGGGCTATCCTACGAGCAGTACTTC.

The CDR3 here is CASSPQTSGGGDTQYF. CDR3 coding DNA: TGTGCCAGCAGCCCTCAGACTAGCGGAGGAGGTGATACGCAGTATTTT. The chain couples TRBV7-6 to TRBJ2-3; 9 bases agree with TRBD2. CDR3 size: 16 residues. CDR1 is SGHVS and CDR2 is FNYEAQ in the germline V gene. Trimming cost V 5 bases and J 6 bases; bases outside gene matches: 12.

This clonotype occurred many times. This chain connects TRBV19 to TRBJ2-7; 7 bases line up with TRBD1. The CDR3 covers 14 residues. CDR1 and CDR2 (germline): LNHDA, SQIVND (reference sequence). Trimming cost V 4 bases and J 3 bases; bases outside gene matches: 6. The CDR3 DNA follows: TGTGCCAGTAGTACCGGGACAGCTGTCTACGAGCAGTACTTC. It encodes CASSTGTAVYEQYF.

The sample holds many counts of this clonotype. The chain combines TRBV27 with TRBJ1-1, with no clear D. The CDR3 loop spans 13 amino acids. Trimming removed 0 bases at V and 4 bases at J, with 6 bases between. Germline loops: CDR1 MNHEY, CDR2 SMNVEV (reference sequence). The CDR3 region has the DNA TGTGCCAGCAGTTTATCGGGCAGCACTGAAGCTTTCTTT. Encoded protein: CASSLSGSTEAFF.

The V gene is TRBV19, the J gene TRBJ2-1; 8 positions agree with TRBD2. Germline CDR1 and CDR2: LNHDA and SQIVND (reference sequence). This CDR3 has 15 residues. V lost 2 bases and J lost 10; bases outside the gene matches: 10. The CDR3 region is CASSITGGPISEQFF. In nucleotides, the CDR3 is TGTGCCAGTAGTATAACGGGAGGGCCAATAAGCGAGCAGTTCTTC.

This clonotype was recorded at least ten times. CDR3 sequence (DNA): TGCGCCAGCAGCTTGGCCCCAGGGACTGAAGCTTTCTTT. Translating it yields CASSLAPGTEAFF. The chain employs TRBV5-1 and TRBJ1-1, with a weak D call TRBD1 (5 bases). The CDR3 is 13 amino acids. Trimming removed 0 bases from V and 5 bases from J, with 8 bases in between. CDR1 is SGHRS, CDR2 YFSETQ, per germline.

With regard to this clonotype: This clone may be a read error of a much larger clone one base away. The rearrangement uses TRBV27 and TRBJ2-1; D remains ambiguous. CDR3 length equals 13 residues. Trimming cost V 2 bases and J 7 bases, with 9 bases left between them. Germline values: CDR1 MNHEY, CDR2 SMNVEV (reference sequence). As DNA, the CDR3 is TGTGCCAGCAGTTTAGACACCGGGAATGAGCAGTTCTTC. As protein: CASSLDTGNEQFF.

V gene TRBV7-2 combines with J gene TRBJ1-5, with D unclear. Germline CDR1 reads SGHTA; CDR2 reads FQGNSA. Deletions cut 1 base from V and 15 bases from J, with 13 bases between. The CDR3 runs 12 residues. Written as DNA, the CDR3 is TGTGCCAGCAGCTTAGAGGTCGGCAGTCCGCATTTT. Its translation is CASSLEVGSPHF. The variable domain in full, completed from reference TRBV7-2 and TRBJ1-5, reads GAGVSQSPSNKVTEKGKDVELRCDPISGHTALYWYRQSLGQGLEFLIYFQGNSAPDKSGLPSDRFSAERTGGSVSTLTIQRTQQEDSAVYLCASSLEVGSPHFGDGTRLSIL.

This clonotype occurred many times. The chain couples TRBV7-6 to TRBJ2-3; 8 positions match TRBD2. CDR3 length: 15 amino acids. With 4 bases clipped from V and 6 bases from J, the junction kept 9 bases outside the gene matches. The germline V gene has CDR1 SGHVS and CDR2 FNYEAQ. CDR3 bases: TGTGCCAGCAGCTCCGGGACTAGAACAACGGATACGCAGTATTTT. Translation: CASSSGTRTTDTQYF.

Notes on this clonotype: A clone one base away is much larger, so this may be a read error. V gene TRBV11-2 combines with J gene TRBJ1-1, with 7 nucleotides matching TRBD1. The CDR3 runs to 15 residues. CDR1 and CDR2 (germline): SGHAT, FQNNGV. The CDR3 nucleotides read TGTGCCAGCAGCCTAATGGGGGGACAGATCACTAAAGCTTTCTTT. This codes for CASSLMGGQITKAFF.

This clonotype occurred many times. This chain links TRBV28 with TRBJ2-5, with a tentative D call TRBD2 (5 bases). This CDR3 spans 11 amino acids. V was cut by 7 bases and J by 5 bases, with 8 bases left in between. Germline V lookup: CDR1 MDHEN, CDR2 SYDVKM. Here the CDR3 reads CASTSIETQYF. DNA of the CDR3: TGTGCCAGCACTAGCATTGAGACCCAGTACTTC.